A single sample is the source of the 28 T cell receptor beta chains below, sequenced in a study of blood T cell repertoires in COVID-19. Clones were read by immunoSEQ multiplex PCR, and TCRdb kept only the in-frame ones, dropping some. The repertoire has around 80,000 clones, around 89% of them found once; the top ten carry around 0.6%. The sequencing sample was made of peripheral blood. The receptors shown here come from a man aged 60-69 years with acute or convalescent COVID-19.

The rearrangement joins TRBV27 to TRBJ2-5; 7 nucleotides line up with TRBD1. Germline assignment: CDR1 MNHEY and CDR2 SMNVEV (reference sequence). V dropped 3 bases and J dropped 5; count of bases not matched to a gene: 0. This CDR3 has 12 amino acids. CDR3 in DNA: TGTGCCAGCAGTTTCAGGGGGGAGACCCAGTACTTC. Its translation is CASSFRGETQYF.

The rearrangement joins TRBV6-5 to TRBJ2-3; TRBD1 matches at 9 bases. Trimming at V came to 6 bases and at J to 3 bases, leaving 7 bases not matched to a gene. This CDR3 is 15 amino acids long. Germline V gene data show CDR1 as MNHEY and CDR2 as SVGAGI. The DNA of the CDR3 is TGTGCCAGCAGGACAACCGGGACAGGGACAGATACGCAGTATTTT. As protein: CASRTTGTGTDTQYF.

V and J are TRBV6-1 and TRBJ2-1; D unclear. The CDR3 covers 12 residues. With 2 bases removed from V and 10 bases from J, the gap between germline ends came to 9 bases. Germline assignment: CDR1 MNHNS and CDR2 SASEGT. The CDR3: CASSERVREQFF. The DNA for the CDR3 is TGTGCCAGCAGTGAACGGGTACGCGAGCAGTTCTTC.

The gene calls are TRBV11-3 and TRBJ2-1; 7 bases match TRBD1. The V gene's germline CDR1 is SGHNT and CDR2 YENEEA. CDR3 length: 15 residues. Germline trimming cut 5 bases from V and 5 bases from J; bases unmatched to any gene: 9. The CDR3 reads CASSLRQGVDNEQFF. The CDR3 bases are TGTGCCAGCAGCCTCAGACAGGGTGTAGACAATGAGCAGTTCTTC. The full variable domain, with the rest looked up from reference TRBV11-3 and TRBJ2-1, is EAGVVQSPRYKIIEKKQPVAFWCNPISGHNTLYWYLQNLGQGPELLIRYENEEAVDDSQLPKDRFSAERLKGVDSTLKIQPAELGDSAVYLCASSLRQGVDNEQFFGPGTRLTVL.

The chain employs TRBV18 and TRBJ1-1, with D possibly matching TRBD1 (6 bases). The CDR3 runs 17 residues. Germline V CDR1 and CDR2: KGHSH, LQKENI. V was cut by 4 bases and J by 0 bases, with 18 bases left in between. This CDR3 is CASSRYSGGSMNTEAFF. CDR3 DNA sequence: TGTGCCAGCTCACGATATAGCGGGGGCAGCATGAACACTGAAGCTTTCTTT.

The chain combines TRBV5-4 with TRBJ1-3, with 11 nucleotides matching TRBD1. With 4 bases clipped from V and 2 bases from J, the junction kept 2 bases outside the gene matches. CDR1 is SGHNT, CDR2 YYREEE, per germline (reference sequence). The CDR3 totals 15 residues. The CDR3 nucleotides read TGTGCCAGCAGCCCGGGACAGGGGGCTGGAAACACCATATATTTT. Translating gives CASSPGQGAGNTIYF.

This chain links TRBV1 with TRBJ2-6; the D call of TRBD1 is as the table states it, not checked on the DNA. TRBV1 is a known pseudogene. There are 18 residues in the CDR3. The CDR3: CTSSQIDREVEGANVLTF. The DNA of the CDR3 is TGCACCAGCAGCCAAATCGACAGGGAAGTGGAGGGGGCCAACGTCCTGACTTTC.

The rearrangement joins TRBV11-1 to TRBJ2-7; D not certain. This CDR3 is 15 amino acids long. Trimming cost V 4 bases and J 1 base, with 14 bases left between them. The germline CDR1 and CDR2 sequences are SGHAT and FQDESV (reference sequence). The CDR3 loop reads CASSSEVAASYEQYF. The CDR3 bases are TGTGCCAGCAGCTCGGAAGTCGCGGCGTCCTACGAGCAGTACTTC.

The CDR3 is CASSGDRNEKLFF. The CDR3 DNA reads TGTGCCAGCAGTGGAGACAGAAATGAAAAACTGTTTTTT. The chain has TRBV2 and TRBJ1-4; TRBD1 is a possible D gene (5 bases). The CDR3 totals 13 residues. Looked up from germline, CDR1 is SNHLY and CDR2 is FYNNEI. V lost 4 bases, J lost 5 bases, and 8 bases lay in between.

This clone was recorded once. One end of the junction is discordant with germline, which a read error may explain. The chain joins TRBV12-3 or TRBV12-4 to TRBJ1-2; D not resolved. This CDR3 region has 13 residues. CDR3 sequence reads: CASSLQSNYGYTF. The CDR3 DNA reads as TGTGCCAGCAGTTTGCAGAGCAACTACGGCTACACCTTC.

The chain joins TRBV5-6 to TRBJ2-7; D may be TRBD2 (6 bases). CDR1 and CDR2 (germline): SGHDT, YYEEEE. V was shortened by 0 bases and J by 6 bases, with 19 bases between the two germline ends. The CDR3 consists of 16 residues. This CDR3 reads CASSLVAEGRRFEQYF. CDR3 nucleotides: TGTGCCAGCAGCTTGGTGGCGGAGGGCCGCCGATTCGAGCAGTACTTC.

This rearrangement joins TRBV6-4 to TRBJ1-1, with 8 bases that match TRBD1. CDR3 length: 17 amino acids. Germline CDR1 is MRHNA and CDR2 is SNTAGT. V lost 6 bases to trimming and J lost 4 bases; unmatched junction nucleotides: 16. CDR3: CASRMTYGQGASTEAFF. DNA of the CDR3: TGTGCCAGCAGAATGACTTATGGACAGGGTGCTAGCACTGAAGCTTTCTTT.

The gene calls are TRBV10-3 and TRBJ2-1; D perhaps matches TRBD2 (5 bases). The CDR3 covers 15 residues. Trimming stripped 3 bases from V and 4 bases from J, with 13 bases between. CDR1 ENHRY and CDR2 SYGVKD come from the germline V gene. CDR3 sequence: CAISDKSGTYNEQFF. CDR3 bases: TGTGCCATCAGTGATAAAAGCGGAACATACAATGAGCAGTTCTTC.

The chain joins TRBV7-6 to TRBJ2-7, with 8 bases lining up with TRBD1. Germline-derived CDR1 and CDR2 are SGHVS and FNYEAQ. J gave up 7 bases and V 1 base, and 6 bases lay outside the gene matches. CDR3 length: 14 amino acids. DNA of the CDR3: TGTGCCAGCAGCTTAGTGGACAGGGTTGAGGAGCAGTACTTC. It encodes CASSLVDRVEEQYF.

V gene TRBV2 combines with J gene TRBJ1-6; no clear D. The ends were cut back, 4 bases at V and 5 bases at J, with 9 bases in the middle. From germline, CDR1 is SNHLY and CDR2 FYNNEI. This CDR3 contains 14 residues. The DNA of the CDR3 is TGTGCCAGCAGTGGATGGGCAGATAATTCACCCCTCCACTTT. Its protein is CASSGWADNSPLHF.

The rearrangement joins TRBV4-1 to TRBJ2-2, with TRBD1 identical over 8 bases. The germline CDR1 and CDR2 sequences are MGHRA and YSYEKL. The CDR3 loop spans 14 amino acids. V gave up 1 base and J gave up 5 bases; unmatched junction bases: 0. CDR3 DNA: TGCGCCAGCAGCCAAGGGACAGGGACCGGGGAGCTGTTTTTT. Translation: CASSQGTGTGELFF.

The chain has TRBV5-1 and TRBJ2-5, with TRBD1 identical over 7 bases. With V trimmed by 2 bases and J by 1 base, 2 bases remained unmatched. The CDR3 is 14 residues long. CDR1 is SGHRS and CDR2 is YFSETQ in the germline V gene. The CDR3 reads CASSFTGAQETQYF. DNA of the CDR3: TGCGCCAGCAGCTTTACAGGGGCCCAAGAGACCCAGTACTTC. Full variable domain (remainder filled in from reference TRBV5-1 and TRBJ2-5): KAGVTQTPRYLIKTRGQQVTLSCSPISGHRSVSWYQQTPGQGLQFLFEYFSETQRNKGNFPGRFSGRQFSNSRSEMNVSTLELGDSALYLCASSFTGAQETQYFGPGTRLLVL.

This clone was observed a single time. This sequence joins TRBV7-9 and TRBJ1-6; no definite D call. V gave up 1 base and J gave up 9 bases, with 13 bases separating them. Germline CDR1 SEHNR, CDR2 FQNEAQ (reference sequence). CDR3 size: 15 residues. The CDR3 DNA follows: TGTGCCAGCAGCTTAGTTGAGGGCGCTGGTTCACCCCTCCACTTT. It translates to CASSLVEGAGSPLHF.

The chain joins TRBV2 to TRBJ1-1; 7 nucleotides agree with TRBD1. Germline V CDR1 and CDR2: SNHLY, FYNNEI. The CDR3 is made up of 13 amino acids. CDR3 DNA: TGTGCTAATCGACAGGGACGGAACACTGAAGCTTTCTTT. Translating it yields CANRQGRNTEAFF. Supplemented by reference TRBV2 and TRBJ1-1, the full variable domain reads EPEVTQTPSHQVTQMGQEVILRCVPISNHLYFYWYRQILGQKVEFLVSFYNNEISEKSEIFDDQFSVERPDGSNFTLKIRSTKLEDSAMYFCANRQGRNTEAFFGQGTRLTVV.

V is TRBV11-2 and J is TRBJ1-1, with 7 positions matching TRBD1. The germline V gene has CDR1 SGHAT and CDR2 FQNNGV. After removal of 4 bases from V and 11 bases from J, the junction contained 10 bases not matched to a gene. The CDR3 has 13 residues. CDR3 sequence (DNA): TGTGCCAGCAGCTCCTGGACAGGCAGCCGGGCTTTCTTT. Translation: CASSSWTGSRAFF.

The chain's CDR3 is CASSRDRDNSPLHF. The CDR3 DNA reads as TGTGCCAGCAGTCGAGACAGGGACAATTCACCCCTCCACTTT. The rearrangement joins TRBV19 to TRBJ1-6, with 7 bases matching TRBD1. This CDR3 region has 14 residues. V lost 9 bases to trimming and J lost 7 bases; unmatched junction nucleotides: 9. Germline lookup yields CDR1 LNHDA and CDR2 SQIVND (reference sequence).

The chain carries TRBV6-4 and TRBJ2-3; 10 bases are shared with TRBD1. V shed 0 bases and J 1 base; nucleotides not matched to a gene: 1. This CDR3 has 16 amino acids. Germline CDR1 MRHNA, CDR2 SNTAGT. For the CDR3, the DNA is TGTGCCAGCAGTGACTCAGGGACAGGGGGCACAGATACGCAGTATTTT. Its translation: CASSDSGTGGTDTQYF.

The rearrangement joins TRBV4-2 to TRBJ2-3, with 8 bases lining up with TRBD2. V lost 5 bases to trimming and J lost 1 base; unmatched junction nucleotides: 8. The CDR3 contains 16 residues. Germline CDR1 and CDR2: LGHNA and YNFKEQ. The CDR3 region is CASSEKAGVGTDTQYF. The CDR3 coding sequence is TGTGCCAGCAGCGAAAAAGCGGGAGTCGGCACAGATACGCAGTATTTT.

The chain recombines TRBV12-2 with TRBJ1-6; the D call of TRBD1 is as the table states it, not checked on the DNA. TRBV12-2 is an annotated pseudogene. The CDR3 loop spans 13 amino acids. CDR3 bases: TGTGCAAGTCGCTTAAGGGGACAGTCACCCCTCCACTTT. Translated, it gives CASRLRGQSPLHF.

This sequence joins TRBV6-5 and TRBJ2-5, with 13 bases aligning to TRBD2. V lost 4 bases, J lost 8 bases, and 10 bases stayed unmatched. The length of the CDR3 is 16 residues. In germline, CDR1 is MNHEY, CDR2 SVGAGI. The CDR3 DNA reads TGTGCCAGCAGTTTCGACAGACTAGCGGGGGGTGCAACCCAGTACTTC. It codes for CASSFDRLAGGATQYF.

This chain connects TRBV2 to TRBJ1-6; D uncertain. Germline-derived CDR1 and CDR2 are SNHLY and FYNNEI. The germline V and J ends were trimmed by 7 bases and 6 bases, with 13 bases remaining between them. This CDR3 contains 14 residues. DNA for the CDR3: TGTGCCAGCAACGGCAGGATGGGTAATTCACCCCTCCACTTT. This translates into CASNGRMGNSPLHF.

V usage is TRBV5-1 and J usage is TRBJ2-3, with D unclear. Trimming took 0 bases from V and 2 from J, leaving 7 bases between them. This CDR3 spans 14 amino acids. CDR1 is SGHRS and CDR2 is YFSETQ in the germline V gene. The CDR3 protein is CASSLGQTTDTQYF. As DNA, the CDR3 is TGCGCCAGCAGCTTGGGACAAACCACAGATACGCAGTATTTT.

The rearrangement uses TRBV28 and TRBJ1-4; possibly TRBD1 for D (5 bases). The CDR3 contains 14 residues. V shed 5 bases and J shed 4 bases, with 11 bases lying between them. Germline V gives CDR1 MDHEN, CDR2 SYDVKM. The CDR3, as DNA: TGTGCCAGCAGTCCCTCCGGGGGTAATGAAAAACTGTTTTTT. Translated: CASSPSGGNEKLFF. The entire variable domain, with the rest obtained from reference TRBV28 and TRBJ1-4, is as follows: DVKVTQSSRYLVKRTGEKVFLECVQDMDHENMFWYRQDPGLGLRLIYFSYDVKMKEKGDIPEGYSVSREKKERFSLILESASTNQTSMYLCASSPSGGNEKLFFGSGTQLSVL.